Sequencing of this TCR beta chain was carried out in a study of T-cell reconstitution after alpha-beta-depleted transplantation in children (dated by TCRdb to about 2016). Context from the whole study: Using TCR repertoire profiling, the study quantitatively followed how T-cell immune reconstitution unfolded in children after TCRalphabeta/CD19-depleted allogeneic hematopoietic cell transplantation.

The germline V gene (reference sequence) supplies CDR1 SGHKS and CDR2 YYEKEE. Trimming removed 4 bases from V and 5 bases from J, leaving 16 bases between the germline ends. Taken from cysteine to phenylalanine, the CDR3 has 15 residues. Only the CDR3 DNA is retained, 45 bases long and in frame from the first base. The study at large found these results: The apparently early alphabetaT-cell count recovery about two months after transplant was reportedly dependent on only several hundred rapidly expanded clones derived from non-depleted graft cells. In some patients, the high TCRbeta diversity seen at day 60 was put down to recipient T cells and intrathymic progenitors that had survived conditioning. Over the following months the frequencies of hyperexpanded clones went down, and after one year T-cell counts and TCRbeta diversity were mostly credited to newly produced T cells.

This clonotype was observed a few times. The antigen it recognizes is unknown. No per-base quality is available; no much larger clone lies one base away. Libraries were prepared through PCR. The sample was run on an Illumina HiSeq 2500. To normalize quantification of the TCRbeta repertoire, the TCR libraries were built with molecular barcoding that relied on unique molecular identifiers. TCRdb redid the processing of the public reads, applying fastp at Q25 and MiXCR, and retained in-frame beta chains. CDR3 protein duplicates are merged, each entry listing the most common genes and DNA. This sample gives a few hundred thousand distinct CDR3 sequences in total; roughly a quarter of them show up just once. The ten largest clonotypes hold approximately 39% of the sample. The treatment or condition label corresponds to: allogeneic hematopoietic cell transplantation with graft depleted of TCRalphabeta T cells and CD19 B cells. Transplant recipients were children who received TCRalphabeta/CD19-depleted allogeneic hematopoietic cell grafts.

This specimen was PBMCs, taken before TCRalphabeta/CD19-depleted stem cell transplant. Rearrangement joined TRBV5-5 to TRBJ1-5; possibly the D gene is TRBD1, per 6 matching bases. The receptor's source is a boy in the first two years of life with Wiskott-Aldrich syndrome, due to receive a stem cell transplant. The DNA sequence is as follows: TGTGCCAGCAGCCAAAAACAGGGATCGGATCAGCCCCAGCATTTT. It is translated as CASSQKQGSDQPQHF.